One and the same sample provided the 21 T cell receptor beta chains below, sequenced in a study of shared clonotypes between healthy human individuals. This table comes from immunoSEQ multiplex PCR, and its TCRdb copy is limited to in-frame clones, with some not included. The sample yields 2 million to 2.5 million clones, approximately 93% seen once. Sequences were obtained from naive CD4+ T cells from PBMCs. Described subset: CD45RA+ positively selected. All receptors derive from a man between 18 and 35 years old in good health. Some clones in this sample may be carry-over from other donors' samples.

The J gene is TRBJ2-7, the V gene TRBV29-1; TRBD2 matches 13 bases. Germline V gene sequence: CDR1 SQVTM, CDR2 ANQGSEA. The CDR3 is made up of 16 amino acids. The junction had 12 bases not matched to a gene; V was cut back by 3 bases and J by 7 bases. The CDR3 loop is CSVEEPGLAGVSEQYF. As DNA, the CDR3 is TGCAGCGTTGAGGAACCTGGACTAGCGGGAGTAAGTGAGCAGTACTTC.

The chain carries TRBV29-1 and TRBJ2-2; D is possibly TRBD2 (6 bases). V was trimmed by 6 bases and J by 2 bases, leaving 13 bases between them. The germline CDR1 and CDR2 sequences are SQVTM and ANQGSEA. The length of the CDR3 is 14 residues. CDR3 protein: CSVPRLDNTGELFF. The CDR3 DNA follows: TGCAGCGTACCGAGACTAGACAACACCGGGGAGCTGTTTTTT.

The chain joins TRBV4-1 to TRBJ1-1, with no clear D. CDR3 length equals 15 residues. CDR1 is MGHRA and CDR2 is YSYEKL in the germline V gene. The V and J ends lost 4 bases and 1 base respectively, with 13 bases between them. The CDR3 DNA is TGCGCCAGCAGCCCTAGTCGGGTCTCGAACACTGAAGCTTTCTTT. Translated, it gives CASSPSRVSNTEAFF.

This clone was seen only once. The chain recombines TRBV5-8 with TRBJ1-2, with D hard to call. V lost 4 bases, J lost 4 bases, and 5 bases lay in between. The V gene's germline CDR1 is SGHTS and CDR2 YDEGEE. The CDR3 runs to 11 residues. CDR3 sequence: CASSRLYGYTF. Here the CDR3 DNA reads TGTGCCAGCAGCCGGCTCTATGGCTACACCTTC.

V gene TRBV19 combines with J gene TRBJ2-5, with 9 bases aligning to TRBD2. This CDR3 contains 16 residues. V lost 3 bases to trimming and J lost 2 bases; unmatched junction nucleotides: 7. Germline V gives CDR1 LNHDA, CDR2 SQIVND (reference sequence). The CDR3 here is CASSIWPSGMQETQYF. CDR3 sequence (DNA): TGTGCCAGTAGTATTTGGCCTAGCGGGATGCAAGAGACCCAGTACTTC.

V is TRBV6-5 and J is TRBJ2-7, with D perhaps matching TRBD2 (5 bases). This CDR3 is 16 amino acids long. Germline V lookup: CDR1 MNHEY, CDR2 SVGAGI. V was trimmed by 0 bases and J by 6 bases, leaving 18 bases between them. CDR3 amino acids: CASSYSGGSSFREQYF. The CDR3 bases are TGTGCCAGCAGTTACTCAGGCGGATCTAGCTTTCGCGAGCAGTACTTC.

This clone was detected only once. This CDR3 is also generated by other DNA sequences in the sample. The chain couples TRBV27 to TRBJ1-1; weak D call: TRBD1 (6 bases). The CDR3 runs to 14 residues. Deletions cut 1 base from V and 8 bases from J, with 14 bases between. Germline V gene lookup returns CDR1 MNHEY and CDR2 SMNVEV (reference sequence). CDR3 DNA sequence: TGTGCCAGCAGTTTATTAGGGCAGGGGACCGAAGCTTTCTTT. It is translated as CASSLLGQGTEAFF.

The gene calls are TRBV11-2 and TRBJ2-2, with no clear D. Looked up from germline, CDR1 is SGHAT and CDR2 is FQNNGV. The CDR3 runs to 12 residues. Trimming took off 3 bases at V and 6 bases at J, with 5 bases between the two ends. CDR3 DNA sequence: TGTGCCAGCAGCTTCCCCCCCGGGGAGCTGTTTTTT. It is translated as CASSFPPGELFF.

The chain couples TRBV10-2 to TRBJ1-2; possibly TRBD1 for D (6 bases). This CDR3 region has 15 residues. V lost 2 bases, J lost 6 bases, and 16 bases lay in between. Germline CDR1 and CDR2: WSHSY and SAAADI. CDR3 region: CASSERGQGEHGYTF. CDR3 sequence (DNA): TGCGCCAGCAGTGAGCGGGGGCAGGGCGAGCATGGCTACACCTTC.

The V and J genes are TRBV11-2 and TRBJ2-1; a possible D gene is TRBD2 (6 bases). Germline loops: CDR1 SGHAT, CDR2 FQNNGV. This CDR3 spans 13 amino acids. The V end lost 5 bases, the J end lost 12 bases, and 17 bases lay between the germline ends. CDR3 residues: CASSQLRTIRQFF. CDR3 DNA: TGTGCCAGCAGCCAACTCCGGACTATCAGGCAGTTCTTC.

The chain couples TRBV6-5 to TRBJ2-1; D gene uncertain. Germline CDR1 and CDR2: MNHEY and SVGAGI. Trimming removed 5 bases from V and 9 bases from J, with 11 bases in between. This CDR3 spans 12 amino acids. The CDR3 protein is CASSARIGEQFF. CDR3 in DNA: TGTGCCAGCAGTGCCAGGATTGGTGAGCAGTTCTTC.

As concerns this clone: The same CDR3 arises from other DNA sequences in this sample as well. This chain connects TRBV7-2 to TRBJ2-5, with 10 bases that match TRBD1. The CDR3 spans 15 residues. Germline V gives CDR1 SGHTA, CDR2 FQGNSA. J gave up 5 bases and V 2 bases, and 5 bases lay outside the gene matches. CDR3 nucleotide sequence: TGTGCCAGCAGCTTAAGACAGGGGGCATGGGAGACCCAGTACTTC. Its protein product is CASSLRQGAWETQYF.

V is TRBV27 and J is TRBJ2-1, with 7 bases identical to TRBD2. This CDR3 is 21 amino acids long. Germline V gives CDR1 MNHEY, CDR2 SMNVEV (reference sequence). Germline trimming cut 2 bases from V and 6 bases from J; bases unmatched to any gene: 25. The CDR3 region is CASSLRVRGTTPKEGINEQFF. The CDR3 coding sequence is TGTGCCAGCAGTTTAAGGGTTCGTGGGACTACCCCTAAGGAGGGGATCAATGAGCAGTTCTTC.

The chain recombines TRBV5-1 with TRBJ1-1; D may be TRBD1 (6 bases). Trimming cost V 4 bases and J 2 bases, with 12 bases left between them. Germline CDR1 SGHRS, CDR2 YFSETQ. The CDR3 is 14 amino acids. The CDR3 protein is CASSPGTFNTEAFF. The CDR3 DNA follows: TGCGCCAGCAGCCCCGGGACATTTAACACTGAAGCTTTCTTT.

The chain links TRBV7-7 to TRBJ2-2; 7 bases map to TRBD2. V was clipped by 2 bases and J by 2 bases; unmatched bases: 5. CDR1 and CDR2 (germline): SSHAT, FNYEAQ (reference sequence). The CDR3 totals 16 residues. The CDR3 bases are TGTGCCAGCAGCTTAAGGCTAGCGGCTAACACCGGGGAGCTGTTTTTT. Encoded protein: CASSLRLAANTGELFF.

V and J are TRBV7-9 and TRBJ2-7; D perhaps matches TRBD2 (7 bases). The V gene's germline CDR1 is SEHNR and CDR2 FQNEAQ (reference sequence). The CDR3 contains 15 residues. V was pared by 5 bases and J by 6 bases, with 20 bases between. Here the CDR3 reads CASSPQDRGGGEQYF. CDR3 bases: TGTGCCAGCAGCCCTCAGGACCGGGGAGGGGGCGAGCAGTACTTC. The full variable domain, in which reference TRBV7-9 and TRBJ2-7 provide the parts outside the CDR3, is DTGVSQNPRHKITKRGQNVTFRCDPISEHNRLYWYRQTLGQGPEFLTYFQNEAQLEKSRLLSDRFSAERPKGSFSTLEIQRTEQGDSAMYLCASSPQDRGGGEQYFGPGTRLTVT.

For this clone: At the DNA level, this CDR3 is encoded by other sequences in the same sample as well. This chain uses TRBV28 with TRBJ2-7, with D possibly being TRBD1 or TRBD2 (5 bases each). Deletions cut 2 bases from V and 0 bases from J, with 8 bases between. Germline values: CDR1 MDHEN, CDR2 SYDVKM. This CDR3 contains 14 residues. This chain's CDR3 is CASSLPGSSYEQYF. DNA of the CDR3: TGTGCCAGCAGTTTACCAGGGAGCTCCTACGAGCAGTACTTC.

The CDR3 DNA sequence: TGTGCCAGCAGCTTACGTGTTACCCCAGGTGAGCAGTTCTTC. It translates to CASSLRVTPGEQFF. J is TRBJ2-1 and V is TRBV11-1, with D hard to call. V gave up 2 bases and J gave up 9 bases, with 14 bases separating them. The CDR3 sequence is 14 residues long. The germline V gene encodes CDR1 SGHAT and CDR2 FQDESV (reference sequence).

This clone was seen a single time. This chain connects TRBV4-1 to TRBJ1-3; possible D gene TRBD1, 5 bases. Trimming pared 0 bases from V and 4 bases from J, leaving 10 bases between. Germline V CDR1 and CDR2: MGHRA, YSYEKL. The CDR3 has 15 amino acids. The CDR3 region has the DNA TGCGCCAGCAGCCAAGATAACAGGTTCGGAAACACCATATATTTT. It is translated as CASSQDNRFGNTIYF.

This clone has only one observation. The V call is TRBV4-3, the J call TRBJ1-2; 12 bases align to TRBD1. This CDR3 has 17 amino acids. V dropped 1 base and J dropped 6; count of bases not matched to a gene: 9. Per the germline V gene, CDR1 is LGHNA and CDR2 is YSLEER. For the CDR3, the DNA is TGCGCCAGCAGCCAAGTAGGGACAGGGGGCGAGGTGAATGGCTACACCTTC. Translating gives CASSQVGTGGEVNGYTF.

Notes on this clone: The same CDR3 arises from other DNA sequences in this sample as well. The chain recombines TRBV29-1 with TRBJ1-1; D remains ambiguous. Germline assignment: CDR1 SQVTM and CDR2 ANQGSEA. The CDR3 has 11 residues. Trimming shortened V by 7 bases and J by 2 bases, and 8 bases separated the two germline ends. The CDR3 sequence is CSARGNTEAFF. CDR3 nucleotides: TGCAGCGCCCGGGGTAACACTGAAGCTTTCTTT.